The 21 T cell receptor beta chains below all came from one sample that was sequenced in a study of shared clonotypes between healthy human individuals (TCRdb year 2020). Library prep was done by the immunoSEQ multiplex PCR assay. Sourced from immuneACCESS, this table was stored by TCRdb with only in-frame sequences that have V and J called. A share of the clones is absent; for the studies checked, an unresolved V gene accounts for under half, and the remainder has no known explanation. The sample table holds roughly 2.5 million clones, of which just over 90% were seen once. Over 0.12% of the sample rests with the top ten. The sample was naive CD4+ T cells sorted from blood. Reading the label with the study, this specimen's cell subset or site is: CD45RA+ positively selected. These receptors all stem from a man between 18 and 29 years old in good health.

The rearrangement uses TRBV19 and TRBJ1-2; a possible D gene is TRBD1 (6 bases). CDR1 is LNHDA, CDR2 SQIVND, per germline (reference sequence). This CDR3 comprises 14 residues. V was pared by 6 bases and J by 4 bases, with 15 bases between. The CDR3 sequence: CASSPGQYSYGYTF. The CDR3 bases are TGTGCCAGTAGCCCCGGACAGTACTCCTATGGCTACACCTTC.

V is TRBV10-2 and J is TRBJ2-2, with D possibly matching TRBD1 (6 bases). The CDR3 runs 14 residues. Germline V lookup: CDR1 WSHSY, CDR2 SAAADI. Trimming took 3 bases from V and 2 from J, leaving 7 bases between them. The chain's CDR3 is CASSDRGNTGELFF. The CDR3 nucleotides read TGCGCCAGCAGTGACAGGGGAAACACCGGGGAGCTGTTTTTT.

This chain links TRBV27 with TRBJ2-7; TRBD1 might be the D (5 bases). V was trimmed by 6 bases and J by 6 bases, leaving 15 bases between them. From germline, CDR1 is MNHEY and CDR2 SMNVEV (reference sequence). The CDR3 runs 13 residues. CDR3 nucleotide sequence: TGTGCCAGCAGCACAGGCCTCATCGGCGAGCAGTACTTC. This gives the protein CASSTGLIGEQYF.

In the case of this clone: The sample holds other DNA sequences that translate to the same CDR3. The chain employs TRBV7-2 and TRBJ1-2; D gene unclear. The germline V and J ends were trimmed by 0 bases and 4 bases, with 6 bases remaining between them. Per germline, CDR1 SGHTA and CDR2 FQGNSA. CDR3 length: 13 amino acids. CDR3 nucleotide sequence: TGTGCCAGCAGCTTAGCGGGGTTCTATGGCTACACCTTC. Translation gives CASSLAGFYGYTF. The full variable domain, completed using reference TRBV7-2 and TRBJ1-2, is GAGVSQSPSNKVTEKGKDVELRCDPISGHTALYWYRQSLGQGLEFLIYFQGNSAPDKSGLPSDRFSAERTGGSVSTLTIQRTQQEDSAVYLCASSLAGFYGYTFGSGTRLTVV.

The chain joins TRBV9 to TRBJ2-3; D is uncertain. Germline V lookup: CDR1 SGDLS, CDR2 YYNGEE. The CDR3 contains 12 residues. V was shortened by 3 bases and J by 2 bases, with 4 bases between the two germline ends. CDR3 bases: TGTGCCAGCAGCGCCGACACAGATACGCAGTATTTT. It yields the protein CASSADTDTQYF.

This chain uses TRBV9 with TRBJ2-2, with 11 bases matching TRBD1. The CDR3 has 17 residues. Germline V gene lookup returns CDR1 SGDLS and CDR2 YYNGEE. J gave up 6 bases and V 1 base, and 8 bases lay outside the gene matches. The CDR3 DNA reads TGTGCCAGCAGCGTATTGGACAGGGGGCTAAGGGCCGGGGAGCTGTTTTTT. Amino acid sequence: CASSVLDRGLRAGELFF.

This chain uses TRBV9 with TRBJ1-2, with D maybe TRBD1 (6 bases). Germline loops: CDR1 SGDLS, CDR2 YYNGEE. The CDR3 has 13 amino acids. V was pared by 3 bases and J by 8 bases, with 14 bases between. The CDR3 region is CASSDRGGVGYTF. CDR3 DNA sequence: TGTGCCAGCAGCGACCGAGGGGGGGTCGGCTACACCTTC.

V gene TRBV6-5 combines with J gene TRBJ2-1; D might be TRBD1 (6 bases). CDR3 length: 14 amino acids. Germline V gives CDR1 MNHEY, CDR2 SVGAGI. V gave up 5 bases and J gave up 5 bases, with 13 bases separating them. The DNA for the CDR3 is TGTGCCAGCAGTCGGGGACAAGTTAACAATGAGCAGTTCTTC. This translates into CASSRGQVNNEQFF.

The chain uses TRBV27 and TRBJ1-1, with D perhaps TRBD1 (5 bases). CDR3 size: 13 residues. Looked up from germline, CDR1 is MNHEY and CDR2 is SMNVEV (reference sequence). Deletions cut 3 bases from V and 13 bases from J, with 18 bases between. In nucleotides, the CDR3 is TGTGCCAGCAGTTTGGGGACCCCCCTAAAGCTTTTCTTT. Its protein is CASSLGTPLKLFF.

Written as DNA, the CDR3 is TGTGCCAGCAGCTTGAGGACAGGGAACACTGAAGCTTTCTTT. It specifies CASSLRTGNTEAFF. V usage is TRBV7-9 and J usage is TRBJ1-1, with 7 bases that match TRBD1. This CDR3 region has 14 residues. Germline CDR1 is SEHNR and CDR2 is FQNEAQ (reference sequence). The junction had 2 bases not matched to a gene; V was cut back by 3 bases and J by 1 base. Based on the CDR3 plus reference TRBV7-9 and TRBJ1-1, the full variable domain is DTGVSQNPRHKITKRGQNVTFRCDPISEHNRLYWYRQTLGQGPEFLTYFQNEAQLEKSRLLSDRFSAERPKGSFSTLEIQRTEQGDSAMYLCASSLRTGNTEAFFGQGTRLTVV.

This clone was recorded only once. The V gene is TRBV27, the J gene TRBJ1-4, with unresolved D. The CDR3 is made up of 16 amino acids. Germline loops: CDR1 MNHEY, CDR2 SMNVEV (reference sequence). V lost 2 bases, J lost 1 base, and 11 bases lay in between. The CDR3 reads CASSLNRGITNEKLFF. The CDR3 DNA is TGTGCCAGCAGTTTAAATCGGGGTATAACTAATGAAAAACTGTTTTTT.

The genes are TRBV30 and TRBJ2-7, with TRBD1 matching 7 bases. J was trimmed by 3 bases and V by 3 bases; bases with no gene match: 11. CDR3 length: 15 amino acids. Germline values: CDR1 GTSNPN, CDR2 SVGIG (reference sequence). In DNA form, the CDR3 reads TGTGCCTGGAGCGAGCCGGGACAGCCTCGCTACGAGCAGTACTTC. Translating it yields CAWSEPGQPRYEQYF.

The CDR3 nucleotides read TGCGCCAGCAGTGATTCCCCGGGACAACAACGCCGGACTAGCACAGATACGCAGTATTTT. Translating gives CASSDSPGQQRRTSTDTQYF. The gene calls are TRBV10-1 and TRBJ2-3; D is possibly TRBD1 (6 bases). Germline CDR1 is WNHNN and CDR2 is SYGVQD (reference sequence). V lost 3 bases to trimming and J lost 0 bases, with 25 bases between them. The CDR3 length is 20 residues.

For this clone: Additional DNA sequences in this sample encode the identical CDR3. CDR3 nucleotides: TGTGCCAGCAGTTACCCAGCGGGAGGGTACGAGCAGTACTTC. Its protein is CASSYPAGGYEQYF. The chain is built from TRBV6-6 and TRBJ2-7; 10 bases fit TRBD2. The CDR3 consists of 14 residues. V lost 2 bases and J lost 4; bases outside the gene matches: 2. Germline CDR1 MNHNY, CDR2 SVGAGI (reference sequence).

A single count supports this clone. V gene TRBV6-5 combines with J gene TRBJ2-5, with 9 bases that match TRBD1. V was clipped by 0 bases and J by 2 bases; unmatched bases: 4. In germline, CDR1 is MNHEY, CDR2 SVGAGI. CDR3 length equals 16 residues. The CDR3 protein is CASSYSTGTGQETQYF. CDR3 in DNA: TGTGCCAGCAGTTACTCGACAGGGACAGGGCAAGAGACCCAGTACTTC.

The chain combines TRBV27 with TRBJ1-6; D unresolved. The CDR3 contains 15 residues. Germline V CDR1 and CDR2: MNHEY, SMNVEV (reference sequence). Trimming stripped 1 base from V and 7 bases from J, with 11 bases between. CDR3 coding DNA: TGTGCCAGCAGTTTATATGGCATCGAAAATTCACCCCTCCACTTT. This sequence encodes CASSLYGIENSPLHF.

The chain combines TRBV5-5 with TRBJ2-5, with TRBD2 matching 11 bases. CDR1 is SGHKS and CDR2 is YYEKEE in the germline V gene (reference sequence). The CDR3 runs to 15 residues. With V trimmed by 3 bases and J by 2 bases, 3 bases remained unmatched. For the CDR3, the DNA is TGTGCCAGCAGCTCTAGCGGGGGGATACAAGAGACCCAGTACTTC. Protein sequence: CASSSSGGIQETQYF.

The chain couples TRBV10-3 to TRBJ1-6; the D is unclear. The CDR3 contains 13 residues. Trimming left V 3 bases short and J 10 bases short, with 10 bases between. CDR1 and CDR2 from the germline V gene are ENHRY and SYGVKD. Written as DNA, the CDR3 is TGTGCCATCAGTGATCCAGAGAGGTCACCCCTCCACTTT. It codes for CAISDPERSPLHF.

This rearrangement joins TRBV19 to TRBJ2-6; 7 positions match TRBD1. Trimming removed 5 bases from V and 8 bases from J; junction bases left unmatched: 6. The CDR3 has 14 residues. Germline assignment: CDR1 LNHDA and CDR2 SQIVND (reference sequence). CDR3: CASSFRQGPNVLTF. DNA for the CDR3: TGTGCCAGTAGTTTCCGACAGGGCCCCAACGTCCTGACTTTC.

There are a few counts of this clone. The J gene is TRBJ2-7, the V gene TRBV10-3, with D maybe TRBD2 (6 bases). This CDR3 has 13 residues. The germline V gene encodes CDR1 ENHRY and CDR2 SYGVKD. The ends were cut back, 7 bases at V and 2 bases at J, with 12 bases in the middle. This chain's CDR3 is CAIKGTDTYEQYF. DNA of the CDR3: TGTGCCATCAAAGGGACTGATACCTACGAGCAGTACTTC.

The chain has TRBV27 and TRBJ1-4; D not certain. V was cut by 0 bases and J by 5 bases, with 7 bases left in between. This CDR3 contains 14 residues. Germline V gene data show CDR1 as MNHEY and CDR2 as SMNVEV (reference sequence). The CDR3 DNA is TGTGCCAGCAGTTTATCGTTCGTGAATGAAAAACTGTTTTTT. Translation gives CASSLSFVNEKLFF.